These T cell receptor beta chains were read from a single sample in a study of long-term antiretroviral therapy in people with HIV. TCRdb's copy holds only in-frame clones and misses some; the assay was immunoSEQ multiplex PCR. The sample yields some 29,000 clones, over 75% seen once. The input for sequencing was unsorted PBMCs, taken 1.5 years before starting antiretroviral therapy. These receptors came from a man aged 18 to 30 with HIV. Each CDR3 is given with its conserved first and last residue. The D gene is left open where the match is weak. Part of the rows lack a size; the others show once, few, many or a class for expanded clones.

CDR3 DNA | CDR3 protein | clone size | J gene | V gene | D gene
TGTGCCAGCAGCCTAGATGGGGGCACAGATACGCAGTATTTT | CASSLDGGTDTQYF | . | TRBJ2-3 | TRBV7-9 | .
TGTGCCAGCAGCTTTGGGGGTTTATACAATGAGCAGTTCTTC | CASSFGGLYNEQFF | . | TRBJ2-1 | TRBV5-4 | .
TGTGCCAGCAGCGTCCAGGGAGCGGGAGTGACCTCCGGCCACAATGAGCAGTTCTTC | CASSVQGAGVTSGHNEQFF | . | TRBJ2-1 | TRBV9 | TRBD2
TGTGCCAGCAGCCCTAGAGGAACAGTTAATCTCGAGCAGTACTTC | CASSPRGTVNLEQYF | few | TRBJ2-7 | TRBV7-8 | .
TGTGCCAGCAGCTCAGGGACCGTTGAGAACACCGGGGAGCTGTTTTTT | CASSSGTVENTGELFF | . | TRBJ2-2 | TRBV5-4 | .
TGTGCCAGCAGCTTCTCAACAGGGTATTACAATGAGCAGTTCTTC | CASSFSTGYYNEQFF | . | TRBJ2-1 | TRBV5-4 | .
TGTGCCAGCAGCGGCGATGAAGCGGACATGAACACCGGGGAGCTGTTTTTT | CASSGDEADMNTGELFF | . | TRBJ2-2 | TRBV7-9 | .
TGTGCCAGCAGCGCCGCAGACAGTCCTGGAAACACCATATATTTT | CASSAADSPGNTIYF | . | TRBJ1-3 | TRBV9 | .
TGTGCCACCAGTAAAAACCGGGAGCTGTTTTTT | CATSKNRELFF | once | TRBJ2-2 | TRBV15 | .
TGTGCCAGCAGATCAAGGACGGCGGGAATCTACGAGCAGTACTTC | CASRSRTAGIYEQYF | . | TRBJ2-7 | TRBV27 | .
TGTGCCAGCATCGGACAGGGTTCCCATGGCTACACCTTC | CASIGQGSHGYTF | . | TRBJ1-2 | TRBV6-5 | TRBD1
TGTGCCAGCAGCCAACAGGGGGTCGAGCAGTACTTC | CASSQQGVEQYF | . | TRBJ2-7 | TRBV27 | TRBD1
TGTGCCACCAGCAGAGTGGTTCGGGACAACTATGGCTACACCTTC | CATSRVVRDNYGYTF | . | TRBJ1-2 | TRBV15 | .
TGCAGCGCAAAAACGTCAGGGCACACCGGGGAGCTGTTTTTT | CSAKTSGHTGELFF | . | TRBJ2-2 | TRBV29-1 | .
TGCAGCGTTTTGTCACAGACCCGTAACTATGGCTACACCTTC | CSVLSQTRNYGYTF | . | TRBJ1-2 | TRBV29-1 | .
TGTGCCAGTAGTACAGGGGTGATCAACGAGCAGTACTTC | CASSTGVINEQYF | . | TRBJ2-7 | TRBV19 | .
TGTGCCAGCGGTTTCAGGGGGGGCAAGGGAAAACTGTTTTTT | CASGFRGGKGKLFF | . | TRBJ1-4 | TRBV5-8 | TRBD1
TGTGCCAGCAGAGGGACTAGCGGAGTGCTGGCCAACGTCCTGACTTTC | CASRGTSGVLANVLTF | . | TRBJ2-6 | TRBV6-6 | TRBD2
TGCGCCAGCAGCCAAGACCGGGGACTAGCAGAAGGAAGGCAGTTCTTC | CASSQDRGLAEGRQFF | . | TRBJ2-1 | TRBV4-3 | TRBD2
TGTGCCATCAGTGAGTCACCCTACGAGCAGTACTTC | CAISESPYEQYF | . | TRBJ2-7 | TRBV10-3 | .
TGCGCCAGCAGCCTTCGATCGACAGGGTTCTACAATGAGCAGTTCTTC | CASSLRSTGFYNEQFF | . | TRBJ2-1 | TRBV4-3 | TRBD1
TGCAGCGCTGTAACAGAGACCGGGGAGCTGTTTTTT | CSAVTETGELFF | . | TRBJ2-2 | TRBV29-1 | .
TGTGCCAGCAGCTTAACGGGGGGGAGCTCCTACGAGCAGTACTTC | CASSLTGGSSYEQYF | . | TRBJ2-7 | TRBV11-2 | TRBD2
TGTGCCTGGAGTGTACCTGCAGGGGGTGTGTACACCGGGGAGCTGTTTTTT | CAWSVPAGGVYTGELFF | . | TRBJ2-2 | TRBV30 | TRBD1
TGTGCCAGTATGAGGGCGGGCACTGAAGCTTTCTTT | CASMRAGTEAFF | few | TRBJ1-1 | TRBV19 | .
TGTGCCAGCAGTGAGGGAAACACTCAGTATGGCTACACCTTC | CASSEGNTQYGYTF | few | TRBJ1-2 | TRBV6-1 | .
TGTGCCAGCAGTGACCATATAAAAACAGGGTATGAGGATACGCAGTATTTT | CASSDHIKTGYEDTQYF | . | TRBJ2-3 | TRBV2 | .
TGTGCCAGCTCACCTCCGAACAGAGAAGATGAAAAACTGTTTTTT | CASSPPNREDEKLFF | . | TRBJ1-4 | TRBV18 | .
TGCGCCAGCAGCTTCTACCAGGGCTATCAGCCCCAGCATTTT | CASSFYQGYQPQHF | . | TRBJ1-5 | TRBV4-1 | .
TGTGCCAGCAGCCCCCACAGTGCCGACTATGGCTACACCTTC | CASSPHSADYGYTF | once | TRBJ1-2 | TRBV7-9 | .
TGTGCCAGCAGCTTAAAGGTTCGGGGGATTGAGCAGTTCTTC | CASSLKVRGIEQFF | . | TRBJ2-1 | TRBV7-3 | .
TGTGCCAGTAGTATAACTAGCGGGGTGATGTACGAGCAGTACTTC | CASSITSGVMYEQYF | . | TRBJ2-7 | TRBV19 | TRBD2
TGCGCCAGCAGCTTCGACAGGACCGCCTACGAGCAGTACTTC | CASSFDRTAYEQYF | . | TRBJ2-7 | TRBV5-1 | .
TGCGCCAGCAGCCCCGGGGACAGGGGTACGCAGTATTTT | CASSPGDRGTQYF | . | TRBJ2-3 | TRBV4-3 | TRBD1
TGTGCCAGCAGTGTGCAGGGGCGAGGAACTGAAGCTTTCTTT | CASSVQGRGTEAFF | . | TRBJ1-1 | TRBV6-1 | .